Listed below are T cell receptor beta chains from one sample, sequenced in a study of human T cells and chemical hapten exposure. One entry per CDR3 protein, called by TCRdb with MiXCR from the 5' RACE reads. This repertoire shows about 120,000 distinct CDR3 sequences, more than 15% found once; its top ten account for 2.5% to 3%. Receptors were obtained from a human donor in good health. CDR3s include the opening cysteine and the closing phenylalanine or tryptophan. Fields, in order: V gene, CDR3 protein.

V: TRBV4-1
CDR3: CASSQEVTLTNEQFF

V: TRBV28
CDR3: CASSPGTGGLDTQYF

V: TRBV29-1
CDR3: CSVGSGVEQYF

V: TRBV28
CDR3: CASLGQPNEKLFF

V: TRBV14
CDR3: CASSQEYPTGQGYEQYF

V: TRBV10-3
CDR3: CAISFASGERNEQFF

V: TRBV7-2
CDR3: CASSGTWTALNEKLFF

V: TRBV5-1
CDR3: CASSRLDAVTGNEQFF

V: TRBV24-1
CDR3: CATSGVAPGELFF

V: TRBV12-3/TRBV12-4
CDR3: CASRTGTTTEAFF

V: TRBV20-1
CDR3: CSAPRRTNEKLFF

V: TRBV27
CDR3: CASSKVGLGETQYF

V: TRBV5-1
CDR3: CASSTGLYNEQFF

V: TRBV5-1
CDR3: CASSLADYTQYF

V: TRBV5-1
CDR3: CASTLDSGNTIYF

V: TRBV6-5
CDR3: CASRLTENYGYTF

V: TRBV12-3/TRBV12-4
CDR3: CASRPTSGNIQYF

V: TRBV27
CDR3: CASSSDMGGGELFF

V: TRBV20-1
CDR3: CSAVQRGEKGSNQPQHF

V: TRBV12-3/TRBV12-4
CDR3: CASSLRAINEAFF

V: TRBV10-2
CDR3: CASSDRARETDTQYF

V: TRBV11-2
CDR3: CASSLVFGTSGPNTGELFF

V: TRBV6-5
CDR3: CASSGAGSRGTGELFF

V: TRBV3-1
CDR3: CASSLQGGAPEAFF

V: TRBV10-3
CDR3: CAISGGQEQAKNIQYF

V: TRBV6-6
CDR3: CASSYGPGQGPTEAFF

V: TRBV5-1
CDR3: CASSPGQGSPEIGYTF

V: TRBV24-1
CDR3: CATSDPRTGLPADTQYF

V: TRBV9
CDR3: CASSVEGLNNQPQHF

V: TRBV27
CDR3: CASSLRGQGVTEAFF

V: TRBV14
CDR3: CASSHRTGLNTEAFF

V: TRBV4-2
CDR3: CASSQLADAYEQYF

V: TRBV30
CDR3: CVWSPSLVMNTEAFF

V: TRBV28
CDR3: CASSPSGQAEYNEQFF

V: TRBV20-1
CDR3: CSAMPLTGGDQPQHF

V: TRBV27
CDR3: CASRPGLAGSYEQYF

V: TRBV3-1
CDR3: CASSQGSGRVYF

V: TRBV5-4
CDR3: CASSLTGRGSSYEQYF

V: TRBV6-5
CDR3: CASRSLGSNEQYF

V: TRBV21-1
CDR3: CASSRGTGGVFF

V: TRBV6-1
CDR3: CASTYREGNQPQHF

V: TRBV12-3/TRBV12-4
CDR3: CASRRDRGVYNEQFF